The 17 T cell receptor beta chains below come from one sample, sequenced in a study of identical twins. Using its own MiXCR run on the 5' RACE reads, TCRdb lists one record per CDR3 protein. The data show 450,000 to 650,000 distinct CDR3 sequences, about 16% seen once. The same data also contributed to another study, on yellow fever vaccine responses in identical twins.

Sequencing input: CD4+ T cells sorted from blood. The source is a woman younger than 35 in good health.

This chain uses TRBV4-2 with TRBJ2-7, with 8 bases lining up with TRBD2. The ends lost 5 bases at V and 3 bases at J; junction bases unmatched: 9. Looked up from germline, CDR1 is LGHNA and CDR2 is YNFKEQ. This CDR3 spans 15 amino acids. This chain's CDR3 is CASSSELAENYEQYF. The CDR3 DNA reads as TGTGCCAGCAGCTCGGAACTAGCGGAAAACTACGAGCAGTACTTC.

This clonotype was recorded a few times. Here the CDR3 reads CASSPGPLAGGYTF. CDR3 in DNA: TGTGCCAGCTCACCAGGTCCCCTTGCGGGGGGCTACACCTTC. This chain joins TRBV18 and TRBJ1-2, with D hard to call. V was clipped by 2 bases and J by 8 bases, with 15 bases between them. The CDR3 totals 14 residues. The germline V gene has CDR1 KGHSH and CDR2 LQKENI.

This clonotype was observed a handful of times. V and J are TRBV15 and TRBJ2-3; D unresolved. Trimming left V 0 bases short and J 2 bases short, with 12 bases between. Germline values: CDR1 LNHNV, CDR2 YYDKDF (reference sequence). This CDR3 has 16 amino acids. The CDR3 DNA is TGTGCCACCAGCAGAGATCGCTCTCTATACACAGATACGCAGTATTTT. Amino acids: CATSRDRSLYTDTQYF.

V usage is TRBV4-1 and J usage is TRBJ2-2; 15 bases map to TRBD2. This CDR3 contains 15 residues. Germline CDR1 reads MGHRA; CDR2 reads YSYEKL. J was trimmed by 6 bases and V by 4 bases; bases with no gene match: 0. CDR3 in amino acids: CASSRTSGGAGELFF. CDR3 sequence (DNA): TGCGCCAGCAGCCGGACTAGCGGGGGGGCCGGGGAGCTGTTTTTT.

The chain is built from TRBV12-3 or TRBV12-4 and TRBJ1-1; 9 bases match TRBD1. CDR3 size: 14 residues. The J segment lost 4 bases and the V segment lost 4 bases, leaving 4 bases of the junction unmatched. This CDR3 is CASSYRGPFTEAFF. DNA for the CDR3: TGTGCCAGCAGTTACAGGGGGCCGTTCACTGAAGCTTTCTTT.

The J gene is TRBJ1-2, the V gene TRBV3-1, with a tentative D call TRBD1 (6 bases). The CDR3 runs 15 residues. Germline V gives CDR1 LGHDT, CDR2 YNNKEL (reference sequence). Trimming took off 3 bases at V and 9 bases at J, with 20 bases between the two ends. CDR3 sequence: CASSHLWGGANSYTF. The CDR3 nucleotides read TGTGCCAGCAGCCACCTTTGGGGGGGGGCAAACAGCTACACCTTC.

The CDR3 DNA sequence: TGTGCCAGCAGCTTAGGGGACGGACGGGGCAATCAGCCCCAGCATTTT. Its translation: CASSLGDGRGNQPQHF. This chain uses TRBV7-9 with TRBJ1-5; D may be TRBD1 (5 bases). Trimming removed 1 base from V and 2 bases from J, with 12 bases in between. The CDR3 covers 16 residues. The germline V gene has CDR1 SEHNR and CDR2 FQNEAQ (reference sequence).

This clonotype has a handful of counts. This chain links TRBV28 with TRBJ2-3; 12 bases are shared with TRBD2. This CDR3 has 19 residues. With V trimmed by 5 bases and J by 0 bases, 12 bases remained unmatched. Germline loops: CDR1 MDHEN, CDR2 SYDVKM. For the CDR3, the DNA is TGTGCCAGCAGTGGCCCGAGGACTAGCGGGACCCCTAGCACAGATACGCAGTATTTT. Its translation is CASSGPRTSGTPSTDTQYF. Full variable domain (remainder filled in from reference TRBV28 and TRBJ2-3): DVKVTQSSRYLVKRTGEKVFLECVQDMDHENMFWYRQDPGLGLRLIYFSYDVKMKEKGDIPEGYSVSREKKERFSLILESASTNQTSMYLCASSGPRTSGTPSTDTQYFGPGTRLTVL.

Worth noting for this clonotype: The junction does not match germline at one end; this may be a read error. The J gene is TRBJ2-3, the V gene TRBV20-1, with 10 positions matching TRBD1. Germline loops: CDR1 DFQATT, CDR2 SNEGSKA (reference sequence). The CDR3 consists of 16 residues. The CDR3, as DNA: TGCTGTGCTAGAGCTACCGACAGGGGGCGGCAAGATACGCAGTATTTT. Translated, it gives CCARATDRGRQDTQYF.

The chain employs TRBV5-1 and TRBJ2-5, with D perhaps TRBD2 (6 bases). From germline, CDR1 is SGHRS and CDR2 YFSETQ. Between the trimmed V and J ends, which lost 0 bases and 2 bases, there was a span of 11 bases. The CDR3 contains 15 residues. Here the CDR3 DNA reads TGCGCCAGCAGCTTGGCATGGGCGGGACAAGAGACCCAGTACTTC. Translation gives CASSLAWAGQETQYF.

The chain employs TRBV10-3 and TRBJ1-1, with a weak D call TRBD1 (6 bases). Trimming removed 6 bases at V and 0 bases at J, with 11 bases between. CDR1 ENHRY and CDR2 SYGVKD come from the germline V gene. The CDR3 is 14 amino acids. The chain's CDR3 is CAIRGTSLNTEAFF. As DNA, the CDR3 is TGTGCCATCAGAGGGACAAGTTTGAACACTGAAGCTTTCTTT.

V usage is TRBV7-8 and J usage is TRBJ2-1, with no clear D. In germline, CDR1 is SGHVS, CDR2 FQNEAQ. V shed 1 base and J shed 0 bases, with 13 bases lying between them. The CDR3 runs 17 residues. The CDR3 region is CASSLESSRSSYNEQFF. CDR3 DNA: TGTGCCAGCAGCTTAGAGAGTTCTCGGAGCTCCTACAATGAGCAGTTCTTC.

The table lists this clonotype with a few counts. The chain is built from TRBV20-1 and TRBJ1-5; D is uncertain. Germline CDR1 reads DFQATT; CDR2 reads SNEGSKA (reference sequence). This CDR3 spans 14 amino acids. Trimming left V 0 bases short and J 3 bases short, with 9 bases between. The CDR3 nucleotides read TGCAGTGCTAGAGATGCCGTTGCCAATCAGCCCCAGCATTTT. Translation gives CSARDAVANQPQHF.

The rearrangement links TRBV2 to TRBJ2-7; D unclear. Trimming shortened V by 8 bases and J by 0 bases, and 11 bases separated the two germline ends. The CDR3 consists of 13 residues. From germline, CDR1 is SNHLY and CDR2 FYNNEI. The CDR3 DNA sequence: TGTGCCAGCGGGAAAGACACCTCCTACGAGCAGTACTTC. Translated: CASGKDTSYEQYF.

This clonotype was observed a handful of times. The CDR3 here is CAISTGYYEQYF. CDR3 coding DNA: TGTGCCATCAGTACAGGGTACTACGAGCAGTACTTC. This chain connects TRBV10-3 to TRBJ2-7, with a possible D match to TRBD1 (6 bases). Germline lookup yields CDR1 ENHRY and CDR2 SYGVKD. The CDR3 runs 12 residues. Between the trimmed V and J ends, which lost 5 bases and 3 bases, there was a span of 8 bases.

This clonotype has only one observation. This chain connects TRBV27 to TRBJ2-1, with 7 positions matching TRBD2. Per the germline V gene, CDR1 is MNHEY and CDR2 is SMNVEV (reference sequence). The J segment lost 2 bases and the V segment lost 5 bases, leaving 9 bases of the junction unmatched. There are 16 residues in the CDR3. The CDR3 coding sequence is TGTGCCAGCAGTCCCCAGGGACTAAACCCCTACAATGAGCAGTTCTTC. Its translation: CASSPQGLNPYNEQFF.

V is TRBV7-9 and J is TRBJ2-7; TRBD1 might be the D (5 bases). The CDR3 totals 14 residues. Trimming removed 3 bases from V and 7 bases from J, with 16 bases in between. Germline CDR1 SEHNR, CDR2 FQNEAQ (reference sequence). The CDR3 loop reads CASSFGISGLEQYV. The CDR3 DNA reads TGTGCCAGCAGCTTTGGTATCTCAGGGTTAGAGCAGTACGTC.